This TCR beta chain comes out of a study of OX40 agonist ivuxolimab in advanced cancers. About the study: One hepatocellular carcinoma and a couple of cutaneous melanoma patients partially responded.

Trimming removed 6 bases from V and 4 bases from J, with 10 bases in between. The germline gives CDR1 MNHEY, CDR2 SMNVEV (reference sequence). This CDR3 contains 12 residues. This table comes from immunoSEQ multiplex PCR, and its TCRdb copy is limited to in-frame clones, with some not included. The table shows roughly 15,000 clones, with around 81% occurring only once. This sequence originates from an adult with an advanced solid tumor such as melanoma, head and neck, liver or kidney cancer. The chain carries TRBV27 and TRBJ2-7; possibly TRBD2 for D (6 bases). The starting material was CD4+ or CD8+ T cells sorted from blood, obtained in a trial of the OX40 agonist ivuxolimab. CDR3 region: CASSPGGYEQYF. CDR3 nucleotides: TGTGCCAGCAGCCCCGGAGGGTACGAGCAGTACTTC.